These 12 T cell receptor beta chains came from one sample sequenced in a study of cytotoxic CD8 clonotypes in ibrutinib-treated CLL. Using immunoSEQ multiplex PCR, the repertoire was profiled, and TCRdb retains in-frame clones only, with some absent. The sample shows more than 200,000 clones, under 75% of them seen only once. The starting material was PBMCs, obtained after 24 months of ibrutinib treatment. These receptors all come from a human donor with chronic lymphocytic leukemia.

This sequence joins TRBV28 and TRBJ2-1; no firm D call. This CDR3 is 14 amino acids long. Per the germline V gene, CDR1 is MDHEN and CDR2 is SYDVKM. Trimming left V 6 bases short and J 13 bases short, with 22 bases between. The CDR3 DNA sequence: TGTGCCAGCAGGCCCCCTAAGGAGTGGGTCCAACAGTTCTTC. This encodes CASRPPKEWVQQFF.

This clone was detected a few times. V is TRBV11-3 and J is TRBJ2-1; 13 nucleotides line up with TRBD2. V was pared by 3 bases and J by 7 bases, with 3 bases of the junction left unmatched. This CDR3 is 15 amino acids long. In germline, CDR1 is SGHNT, CDR2 YENEEA. CDR3 sequence: CASSFGLAGDNEQFF. The CDR3 nucleotides read TGTGCCAGCAGCTTTGGACTAGCGGGAGATAATGAGCAGTTCTTC.

The chain uses TRBV5-4 and TRBJ2-5, with a weak D call TRBD1 (6 bases). The CDR3 totals 14 residues. CDR1 is SGHNT and CDR2 is YYREEE in the germline V gene (reference sequence). Trimming removed 4 bases at V and 4 bases at J, with 14 bases between. DNA for the CDR3: TGTGCCAGCAGCCACCGGGCAGGGGCAGAGACCCAGTACTTC. Translation: CASSHRAGAETQYF.

In its sample, this clone was seen once. V and J are TRBV7-2 and TRBJ2-1; 8 bases match TRBD2. The CDR3 contains 16 residues. Germline trimming cut 6 bases from V and 3 bases from J; bases unmatched to any gene: 10. CDR1 is SGHTA, CDR2 FQGNSA, per germline. This CDR3 reads CASSSLAAENYNEQFF. DNA for the CDR3: TGTGCCAGCAGTTCACTAGCGGCGGAGAACTACAATGAGCAGTTCTTC.

The chain couples TRBV7-2 to TRBJ2-2, with D perhaps TRBD1 or TRBD2 (5 bases each). This CDR3 comprises 15 residues. Germline V CDR1 and CDR2: SGHTA, FQGNSA. Deletions cut 2 bases from V and 7 bases from J, with 14 bases between. The CDR3 bases are TGTGCCAGCAGCTTACGAGGGACCAGCCACGGGGAGCTGTTTTTT. This encodes CASSLRGTSHGELFF. Using reference TRBV7-2 and TRBJ2-2 for the parts outside the CDR3, the full variable domain is GAGVSQSPSNKVTEKGKDVELRCDPISGHTALYWYRQSLGQGLEFLIYFQGNSAPDKSGLPSDRFSAERTGGSVSTLTIQRTQQEDSAVYLCASSLRGTSHGELFFGEGSRLTVL.

Note on this clone: One base away lies a much larger clone, so this may be a sequencing read error. V gene TRBV25-1 combines with J gene TRBJ2-7; D not resolved. Trimming left V 5 bases short and J 0 bases short, with 2 bases between. From germline, CDR1 is MGHDK and CDR2 SYGVNS. The CDR3 has 11 residues. The CDR3 coding sequence is TGTGCCAGCAGTTTCTCCTACGAGCAGTACTTC. The encoded protein is CASSFSYEQYF.

The CDR3 is CASSNLFYGDNEQFF. The CDR3 nucleotides read TGTGCCAGCAGCAATCTATTCTACGGTGACAATGAGCAGTTCTTC. The V call is TRBV11-3, the J call TRBJ2-1; D is undetermined. CDR1 and CDR2 (germline): SGHNT, YENEEA. This CDR3 comprises 15 residues. V shed 5 bases and J shed 5 bases, with 16 bases lying between them.

The chain links TRBV5-5 to TRBJ2-7; 8 bases align to TRBD2. Germline loops: CDR1 SGHKS, CDR2 YYEKEE (reference sequence). The CDR3 covers 15 residues. V shed 0 bases and J 4 bases; nucleotides not matched to a gene: 6. CDR3 sequence: CASSLAWTSPYEQYF. In nucleotides, the CDR3 is TGTGCCAGCAGCTTGGCATGGACTAGCCCATACGAGCAGTACTTC.

This clone has more than one count but fewer than ten. J is TRBJ2-3 and V is TRBV28, with 14 bases identical to TRBD2. Germline values: CDR1 MDHEN, CDR2 SYDVKM. This CDR3 comprises 15 residues. J gave up 5 bases and V 6 bases, and 4 bases lay outside the gene matches. In nucleotides, the CDR3 is TGTGCCAGCAGCTTGGGACTAGCGGGAGAAGATACGCAGTATTTT. It codes for CASSLGLAGEDTQYF.

The table lists this clone with a few counts. The CDR3 sequence: CASSLSSTAGYTF. In nucleotides, the CDR3 is TGTGCCAGCAGTTTATCCTCCACGGCGGGCTACACCTTC. The chain uses TRBV27 and TRBJ1-2; D remains ambiguous. The CDR3 extends over 13 amino acids. V was shortened by 0 bases and J by 8 bases, with 10 bases between the two germline ends. Germline loops: CDR1 MNHEY, CDR2 SMNVEV (reference sequence).

The chain couples TRBV6-5 to TRBJ1-2; no firm D call. The germline V gene has CDR1 MNHEY and CDR2 SVGAGI. V was clipped by 8 bases and J by 2 bases, with 9 bases between them. The CDR3 runs 12 residues. The CDR3 loop is CASGRGNYGYTF. The CDR3 coding sequence is TGTGCCAGCGGCCGGGGAAACTATGGCTACACCTTC.

V and J are TRBV9 and TRBJ2-7; D is undetermined. Trimming cost V 4 bases and J 5 bases, with 10 bases left between them. The CDR3 extends over 12 amino acids. Germline lookup yields CDR1 SGDLS and CDR2 YYNGEE. CDR3 loop: CASSPSTHEQYF. The CDR3 coding sequence is TGTGCCAGCAGCCCCTCGACCCACGAGCAGTACTTC.